The next 5 T cell receptor beta chains were all read from a single sample in a study of OX40 agonist ivuxolimab in advanced cancers. Assay used: immunoSEQ multiplex PCR; TCRdb lists only in-frame clones, some missing. The data show tens of thousands of clones, roughly 90% seen once. The specimen comprised CD4+ or CD8+ T cells sorted from blood, sampled in a trial of the OX40 agonist ivuxolimab. These receptor sequences come from an adult with an advanced solid tumor such as melanoma, head and neck, liver or kidney cancer.

The genes are TRBV7-2 and TRBJ2-2; perhaps TRBD2 as D (5 bases). Deletions cut 3 bases from V and 6 bases from J, with 11 bases between. The germline gives CDR1 SGHTA, CDR2 FQGNSA. The CDR3 sequence is 14 residues long. CDR3 sequence (DNA): TGTGCCAGCAGCTTGAGCGAGGGCTCCGGGGAGCTGTTTTTT. This sequence encodes CASSLSEGSGELFF.

V and J are TRBV5-5 and TRBJ2-2, with D possibly matching TRBD2 (5 bases). Trimming took 5 bases from V and 0 from J, leaving 11 bases between them. Germline-derived CDR1 and CDR2 are SGHKS and YYEKEE (reference sequence). This CDR3 comprises 15 residues. DNA of the CDR3: TGTGCCAGCAGTGGACTTACATCGAACACCGGGGAGCTGTTTTTT. Translating it yields CASSGLTSNTGELFF.

The chain has TRBV28 and TRBJ2-7, with D possibly matching TRBD1 (6 bases). Germline CDR1 MDHEN, CDR2 SYDVKM. V gave up 6 bases and J gave up 3 bases, with 18 bases separating them. The CDR3 length is 15 residues. This chain's CDR3 is CASRYTSGHIYEQYF. The CDR3 DNA reads as TGTGCCAGCAGATACACTTCGGGACACATCTACGAGCAGTACTTC.

The V and J genes are TRBV19 and TRBJ2-3; D might be TRBD1 (6 bases). Germline-derived CDR1 and CDR2 are LNHDA and SQIVND (reference sequence). This CDR3 contains 11 residues. With 9 bases removed from V and 4 bases from J, the gap between germline ends came to 8 bases. The DNA of the CDR3 is TGTGCCAGCAGGGGAGCAGATACGCAGTATTTT. It specifies CASRGADTQYF.

The chain has TRBV2 and TRBJ1-4, with TRBD1 as a possible D gene (5 bases). Trimming removed 8 bases at V and 8 bases at J, with 15 bases between. The CDR3 spans 13 residues. CDR1 and CDR2 (germline): SNHLY, FYNNEI. This chain's CDR3 is CASVKGNLEKLFF. The CDR3 nucleotides read TGTGCCAGCGTTAAGGGGAACTTGGAAAAACTGTTTTTT.